The sequence of this TCR beta chain was determined in a study of blood T cell repertoires in COVID-19. Study in general: From T cells, B-cell-depleted T cells, or PBMCs came the material, which was cDNA or gDNA.

Methods used by the authors: For nucleated cells, counts were estimated from reference gene primer amplification. Sequencing used immunoSEQ multiplex PCR; TCRdb keeps in-frame clones, though not all of them. The DNA gave D and trimming, while V, J and clone size come from that table. The data show about 210,000 clones, with 75% to 85% seen just once and nearly 9.5% held by the top ten. The study drew participants aged about 18 to 89 years from under 30 US areas. Deletions cut 3 bases from V and 6 bases from J, with 12 bases between. Germline loops: CDR1 LGHDT, CDR2 YNNKEL (reference sequence). The CDR3 sequence is 14 residues long.

This sequence was found in a middle-aged man who had recovered from COVID-19. J is TRBJ1-5 and V is TRBV3-1 (or the pseudogene TRBV3-2); the D gene is possibly TRBD1 (5 bases). Input material: PBMCs or T cells enriched from blood (not recorded which). The CDR3 spells CASSQGGKGQPQHF. Written as DNA, the CDR3 is TGTGCCAGCAGCCAGGGGGGGAAGGGTCAGCCCCAGCATTTT.